The subject of this entry is one TCR beta chain. CDR3 length equals 16 residues. Trimming at V came to 6 bases and at J to 0 bases, leaving 7 bases not matched to a gene. Germline V gene sequence: CDR1 MNHNY, CDR2 SVGAGI (reference sequence). Measured with immunoSEQ multiplex PCR; TCRdb has only the in-frame clones, and not every one. In the table there are roughly 500,000 clones, roughly 95% of which are singletons. The data are from a study of shared clonotypes between healthy human individuals. The receptor was derived from a woman in her twenties or thirties in good health. The genes are TRBV6-6 and TRBJ1-5, with 8 bases lining up with TRBD1. Sequencing was done on a sample of naive CD4+ T cells sorted from blood. Subset given: CD45RA+ positively selected. The CDR3 sequence is CASSQGAGYSNQPQHF. CDR3 bases: TGTGCCAGCAGCCAGGGGGCCGGGTATAGCAATCAGCCCCAGCATTTT.